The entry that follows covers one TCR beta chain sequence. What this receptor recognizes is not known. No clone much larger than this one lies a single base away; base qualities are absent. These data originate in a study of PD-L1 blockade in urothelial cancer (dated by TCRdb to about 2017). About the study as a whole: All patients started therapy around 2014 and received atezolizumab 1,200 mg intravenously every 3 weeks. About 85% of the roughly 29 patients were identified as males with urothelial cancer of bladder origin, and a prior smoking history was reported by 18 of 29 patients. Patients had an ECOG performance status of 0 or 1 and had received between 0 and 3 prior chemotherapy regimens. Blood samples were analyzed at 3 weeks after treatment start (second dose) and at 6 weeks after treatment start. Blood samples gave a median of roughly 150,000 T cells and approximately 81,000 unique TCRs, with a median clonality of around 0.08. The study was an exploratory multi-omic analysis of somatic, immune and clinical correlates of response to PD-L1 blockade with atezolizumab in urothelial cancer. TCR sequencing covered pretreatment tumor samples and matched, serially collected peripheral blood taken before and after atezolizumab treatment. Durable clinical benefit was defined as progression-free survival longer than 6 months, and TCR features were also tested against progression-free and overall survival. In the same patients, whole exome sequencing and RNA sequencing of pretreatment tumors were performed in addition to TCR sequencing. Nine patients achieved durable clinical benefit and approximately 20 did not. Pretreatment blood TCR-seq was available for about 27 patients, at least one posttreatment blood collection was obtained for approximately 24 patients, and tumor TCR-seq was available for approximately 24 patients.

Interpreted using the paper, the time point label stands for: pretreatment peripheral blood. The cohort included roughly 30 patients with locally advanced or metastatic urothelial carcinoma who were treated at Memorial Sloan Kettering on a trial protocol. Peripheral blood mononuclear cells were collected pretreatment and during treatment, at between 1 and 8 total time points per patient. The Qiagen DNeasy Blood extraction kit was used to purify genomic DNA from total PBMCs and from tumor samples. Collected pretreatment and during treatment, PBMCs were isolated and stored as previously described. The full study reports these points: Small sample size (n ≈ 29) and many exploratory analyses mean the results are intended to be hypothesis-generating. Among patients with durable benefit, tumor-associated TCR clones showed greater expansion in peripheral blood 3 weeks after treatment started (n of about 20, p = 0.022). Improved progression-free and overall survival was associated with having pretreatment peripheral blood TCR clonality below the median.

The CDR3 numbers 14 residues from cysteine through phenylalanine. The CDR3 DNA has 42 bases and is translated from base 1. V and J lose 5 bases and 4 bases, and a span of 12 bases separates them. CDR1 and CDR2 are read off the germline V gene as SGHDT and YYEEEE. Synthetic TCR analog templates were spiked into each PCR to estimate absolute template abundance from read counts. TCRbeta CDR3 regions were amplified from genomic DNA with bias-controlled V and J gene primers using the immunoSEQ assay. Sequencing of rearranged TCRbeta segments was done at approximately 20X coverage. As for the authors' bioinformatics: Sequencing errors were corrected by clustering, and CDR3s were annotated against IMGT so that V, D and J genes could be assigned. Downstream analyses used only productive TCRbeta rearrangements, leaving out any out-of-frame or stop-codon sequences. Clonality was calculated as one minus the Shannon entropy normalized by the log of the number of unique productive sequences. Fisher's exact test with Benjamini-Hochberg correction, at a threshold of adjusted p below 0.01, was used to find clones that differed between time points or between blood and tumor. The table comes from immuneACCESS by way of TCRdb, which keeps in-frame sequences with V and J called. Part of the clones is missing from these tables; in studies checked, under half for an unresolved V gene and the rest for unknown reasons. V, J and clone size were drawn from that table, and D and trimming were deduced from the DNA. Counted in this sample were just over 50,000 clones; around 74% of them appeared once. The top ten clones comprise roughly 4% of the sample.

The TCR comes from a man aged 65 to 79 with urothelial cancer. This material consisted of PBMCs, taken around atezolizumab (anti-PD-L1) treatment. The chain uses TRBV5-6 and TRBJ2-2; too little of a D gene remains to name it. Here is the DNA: TGTGCCAGCAGGACCGGGTCTAGCACCGGGGAGCTGTTTTTT. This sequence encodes CASRTGSSTGELFF.